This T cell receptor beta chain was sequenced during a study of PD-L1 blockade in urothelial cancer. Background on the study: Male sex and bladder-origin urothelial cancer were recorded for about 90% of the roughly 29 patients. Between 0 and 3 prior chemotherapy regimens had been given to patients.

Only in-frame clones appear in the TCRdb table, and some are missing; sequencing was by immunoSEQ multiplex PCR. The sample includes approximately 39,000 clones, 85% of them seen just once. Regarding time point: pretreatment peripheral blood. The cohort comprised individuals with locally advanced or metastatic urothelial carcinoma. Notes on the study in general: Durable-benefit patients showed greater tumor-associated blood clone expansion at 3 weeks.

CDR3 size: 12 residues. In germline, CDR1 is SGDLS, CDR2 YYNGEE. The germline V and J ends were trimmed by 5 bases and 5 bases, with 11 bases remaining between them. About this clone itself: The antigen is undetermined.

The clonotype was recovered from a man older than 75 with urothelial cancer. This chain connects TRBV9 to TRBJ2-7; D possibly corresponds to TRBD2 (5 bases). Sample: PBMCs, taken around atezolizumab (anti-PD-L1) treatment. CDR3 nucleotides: TGTGCCAGCAGTTACGGCGGGCACGAGCAGTACTTC. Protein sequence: CASSYGGHEQYF.